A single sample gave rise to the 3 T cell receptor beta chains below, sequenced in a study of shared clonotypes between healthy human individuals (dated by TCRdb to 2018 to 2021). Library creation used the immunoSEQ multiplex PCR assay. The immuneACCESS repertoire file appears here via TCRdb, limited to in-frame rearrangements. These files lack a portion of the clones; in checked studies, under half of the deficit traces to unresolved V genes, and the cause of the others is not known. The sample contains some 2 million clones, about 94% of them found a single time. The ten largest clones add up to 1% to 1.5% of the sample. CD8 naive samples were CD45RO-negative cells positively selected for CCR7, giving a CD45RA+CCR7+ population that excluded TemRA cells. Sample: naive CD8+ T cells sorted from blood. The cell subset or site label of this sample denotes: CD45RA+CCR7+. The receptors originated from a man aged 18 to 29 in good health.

This CDR3 is CASSKPRTSYNEQFF. The CDR3 region has the DNA TGTGCCAGCAGTAAGCCCCGGACCAGCTACAATGAGCAGTTCTTC. The chain couples TRBV27 to TRBJ2-1; no clear D. The CDR3 sequence is 15 residues long. Germline V gene sequence: CDR1 MNHEY, CDR2 SMNVEV (reference sequence). V lost 5 bases, J lost 3 bases, and 14 bases lay in between.

The CDR3 loop reads CASSGPLRGGSTEAFF. The DNA of the CDR3 is TGTGCCAGCAGTGGTCCCCTCAGGGGAGGAAGCACTGAAGCTTTCTTT. The chain carries TRBV6-1 and TRBJ1-1; a weak D match, TRBD1 (6 bases). The CDR3 totals 16 residues. Per germline, CDR1 MNHNS and CDR2 SASEGT. With 4 bases removed from V and 4 bases from J, the gap between germline ends came to 19 bases.

The CDR3: CASSQSGQGPEKLFF. The CDR3 nucleotides are TGTGCCAGCAGCCAATCAGGACAGGGTCCGGAAAAACTGTTTTTT. The chain joins TRBV16 to TRBJ1-4, with TRBD1 matching 8 bases. V lost 0 bases, J lost 8 bases, and 5 bases stayed unmatched. This CDR3 is 15 amino acids long. The V gene's germline CDR1 is KGHSY and CDR2 FQNENV. The full variable domain, in which reference TRBV16 and TRBJ1-4 provide the parts outside the CDR3, is GEEVAQTPKHLVRGEGQKAKLYCAPIKGHSYVFWYQQVLKNEFKFLISFQNENVFDETGMPKERFSAKCLPNSPCSLEIQATKLEDSAVYFCASSQSGQGPEKLFFGSGTQLSVL.